The clone carrying this T cell receptor beta chain has ten or more counts. Its antigen is unidentified. The record originates from a study of T cells in Graves' hyperthyroidism and ophthalmopathy. Findings of the study overall: In the blood, most expanded thyroid clonotypes above 0.001 appeared as well.

Amplified regions were TCR beta CDR3 sequences from RNA transcripts. First-round RT-PCR targeting the TCR CDR3 was performed with the HTBI primer set. TCRdb processed the multiplex PCR reads anew with MiXCR; each CDR3 protein has one entry. The data contain around 350,000 distinct CDR3 sequences, about 15% of them singletons. The clonotype was recovered from a woman between 18 and 30 years old with Graves' hyperthyroidism that later progressed to Graves' ophthalmopathy. The material sequenced was blood.

CDR3 nucleotide sequence: TGCAGTGCTGCTCTTCATTCTAACTATGGCTACACCTTC. Residues: CSAALHSNYGYTF. The rearrangement links TRBV20-1 to TRBJ1-2; D is unclear. In germline, CDR1 is DFQATT, CDR2 SNEGSKA (reference sequence). Trimming shortened V by 5 bases and J by 0 bases, and 10 bases separated the two germline ends. This CDR3 is 13 amino acids long.